These 22 T cell receptor beta chains were sequenced from one sample in a study of T cell changes during pregnancy in multiple sclerosis. This table comes from immunoSEQ multiplex PCR, and its TCRdb copy is limited to in-frame clones, with some not included. There are over 85,000 clones in the sample; 75% to 95% occur only once, and around 1.8% lies in the top ten. The source was peripheral blood, collected in the first trimester of pregnancy. These receptor sequences come from a female donor in good health, enrolled as a control in a pregnancy study.

The chain links TRBV29-1 to TRBJ2-5; weak D call: TRBD1 (5 bases). V was clipped by 5 bases and J by 6 bases, with 13 bases between them. The CDR3 covers 12 residues. The germline gives CDR1 SQVTM, CDR2 ANQGSEA. The CDR3 here is CSVSSGSKTQYF. CDR3 bases: TGCAGCGTTTCTTCAGGGTCCAAGACCCAGTACTTC.

V usage is TRBV7-6 and J usage is TRBJ1-2, with 11 bases lining up with TRBD1. V dropped 3 bases and J dropped 8; count of bases not matched to a gene: 5. Germline V CDR1 and CDR2: SGHVS, FNYEAQ. The CDR3 consists of 14 residues. CDR3 nucleotide sequence: TGTGCCAGCAGCTTTGGGACAGGGGGACGGGGCTACACCTTC. As protein: CASSFGTGGRGYTF.

The genes are TRBV30 and TRBJ1-2; 8 bases agree with TRBD1. The CDR3 contains 17 residues. Trimming removed 0 bases from V and 6 bases from J; junction bases left unmatched: 15. CDR1 is GTSNPN and CDR2 is SVGIG in the germline V gene (reference sequence). In DNA form, the CDR3 reads TGTGCCTGGAGTGTAGGATATAAAGGACAGGGAAGGGATGGCTACACCTTC. This translates into CAWSVGYKGQGRDGYTF. Combining the CDR3 with reference TRBV30 and TRBJ1-2 gives the whole variable domain SQTIHQWPATLVQPVGSPLSLECTVEGTSNPNLYWYRQAAGRGLQLLFYSVGIGQISSEVPQNLSASRPQDRQFILSSKKLLLSDSGFYLCAWSVGYKGQGRDGYTFGSGTRLTVV.

The chain joins TRBV2 to TRBJ1-4, with D uncertain. CDR3 length equals 13 residues. Germline loops: CDR1 SNHLY, CDR2 FYNNEI. V was trimmed by 2 bases and J by 4 bases, leaving 5 bases between them. The CDR3 DNA sequence: TGTGCCAGCAGTGAAACGGGTAATGAAAAACTGTTTTTT. Its protein product is CASSETGNEKLFF.

This clone was detected once. The J gene is TRBJ1-2, the V gene TRBV27, with D perhaps matching TRBD1 (5 bases). The germline V gene encodes CDR1 MNHEY and CDR2 SMNVEV (reference sequence). The V end lost 5 bases, the J end lost 4 bases, and 17 bases lay between the germline ends. The CDR3 is 15 amino acids. The CDR3 DNA reads TGTGCCAGCAGTCTCACCCGAACAGGAACCTATGGCTACACCTTC. Translated: CASSLTRTGTYGYTF.

This clone was observed a few times. This sequence joins TRBV27 and TRBJ1-6, with TRBD1 as a possible D gene (6 bases). Trimming stripped 7 bases from V and 6 bases from J, with 13 bases between. Germline V CDR1 and CDR2: MNHEY, SMNVEV (reference sequence). This CDR3 contains 14 residues. The CDR3 reads CASTSGQTNSPLHF. The DNA of the CDR3 is TGTGCCAGCACTTCAGGACAGACTAATTCACCCCTCCACTTT.

This chain joins TRBV27 and TRBJ1-6, with D perhaps matching TRBD1 (6 bases). V dropped 6 bases and J dropped 6 bases, with 15 bases sitting between them. There are 15 residues in the CDR3. Germline CDR1 MNHEY, CDR2 SMNVEV (reference sequence). This CDR3 is CASRLQGTGNSPLHF. In nucleotides, the CDR3 is TGTGCCAGCAGGTTACAGGGAACTGGTAATTCACCCCTCCACTTT.

In the case of this clone: Other DNA sequences within the sample encode an identical CDR3. The V call is TRBV4-3, the J call TRBJ2-5, with a weak D call TRBD2 (6 bases). The V end lost 2 bases, the J end lost 1 base, and 11 bases lay between the germline ends. Germline CDR1 reads LGHNA; CDR2 reads YSLEER. The CDR3 consists of 15 residues. CDR3 nucleotides: TGCGCCAGCAGCCAACGGGGCGGGGTCCAAGAGACCCAGTACTTC. It specifies CASSQRGGVQETQYF.

The chain links TRBV9 to TRBJ2-2; tentative D call: TRBD2 (5 bases). CDR1 is SGDLS and CDR2 is YYNGEE in the germline V gene. Trimming cost V 9 bases and J 0 bases, with 12 bases left between them. The CDR3 is 14 residues long. The CDR3 DNA follows: TGTGCCACAGGAGGTAGGGCGAACACCGGGGAGCTGTTTTTT. Its translation is CATGGRANTGELFF.

Only a few counts were recorded for this clone. The chain combines TRBV6-4 with TRBJ1-6; no clear D gene. V dropped 8 bases and J dropped 7 bases, with 15 bases sitting between them. The CDR3 sequence is 14 residues long. The V gene's germline CDR1 is MRHNA and CDR2 SNTAGT. CDR3: CASSATAGNSPLHF. For the CDR3, the DNA is TGTGCCAGCTCCGCTACGGCAGGCAATTCACCCCTCCACTTT.

V and J are TRBV6-5 and TRBJ2-1; the D gene is possibly TRBD1 (5 bases). The CDR3 covers 14 residues. The V end lost 0 bases, the J end lost 2 bases, and 5 bases lay between the germline ends. Germline CDR1 and CDR2: MNHEY and SVGAGI. The CDR3 bases are TGTGCCAGCAGTTACTCGACAGCCTACAATGAGCAGTTCTTC. Translation: CASSYSTAYNEQFF.

The V gene is TRBV2, the J gene TRBJ1-6, with D maybe TRBD1 (5 bases). The CDR3 is 17 amino acids. Germline V CDR1 and CDR2: SNHLY, FYNNEI. V lost 4 bases, J lost 3 bases, and 16 bases lay in between. CDR3 amino acids: CASSAKQAGNYNSPLHF. The CDR3 bases are TGTGCCAGCAGTGCTAAACAGGCAGGGAACTATAATTCACCCCTCCACTTT.

The rearrangement uses TRBV5-4 and TRBJ1-6; 8 bases align to TRBD1. V lost 2 bases to trimming and J lost 9 bases; unmatched junction nucleotides: 7. The CDR3 extends over 15 amino acids. CDR1 SGHNT and CDR2 YYREEE come from the germline V gene (reference sequence). This chain's CDR3 is CASSFFQGASSPLHF. The CDR3 DNA reads TGTGCCAGCAGCTTCTTCCAGGGGGCAAGTTCACCCCTCCACTTT.

V and J are TRBV9 and TRBJ1-2, with D possibly matching TRBD1 (6 bases). This CDR3 comprises 14 residues. Germline CDR1 reads SGDLS; CDR2 reads YYNGEE. V gave up 3 bases and J gave up 4 bases, with 13 bases separating them. In nucleotides, the CDR3 is TGTGCCAGCAGCGCCGAGGACAGCTCCTATGGCTACACCTTC. It specifies CASSAEDSSYGYTF.

The J gene is TRBJ2-7, the V gene TRBV27; no firm D call. Trimming removed 3 bases at V and 6 bases at J, with 12 bases between. This CDR3 region has 13 residues. CDR1 and CDR2 (germline): MNHEY, SMNVEV (reference sequence). Written as DNA, the CDR3 is TGTGCCAGCAGTTTCGATGCGGTTCGCGAGCAGTACTTC. This translates into CASSFDAVREQYF.

V usage is TRBV5-8 and J usage is TRBJ1-1; D not certain. The CDR3 sequence is 14 residues long. In germline, CDR1 is SGHTS, CDR2 YDEGEE. The V end was cut by 0 bases, the J end by 2 bases, with 8 bases between. CDR3 DNA: TGTGCCAGCAGCTTGGGGGCCTCAAACACTGAAGCTTTCTTT. Residues: CASSLGASNTEAFF.

CDR3 in amino acids: CASSSKGSNEKLFF. In DNA, the CDR3 is TGTGCCAGCAGCTCCAAGGGGTCTAATGAAAAACTGTTTTTT. The chain carries TRBV7-2 and TRBJ1-4; possibly TRBD1 for D (5 bases). With 4 bases removed from V and 3 bases from J, the gap between germline ends came to 9 bases. Germline V gives CDR1 SGHTA, CDR2 FQGNSA. This CDR3 has 14 amino acids.

This sequence joins TRBV28 and TRBJ1-5; D is perhaps TRBD1 (6 bases). The CDR3 contains 14 residues. Germline V CDR1 and CDR2: MDHEN, SYDVKM. Trimming took off 6 bases at V and 8 bases at J, with 17 bases between the two ends. CDR3 loop: CASSLGGGLEPQHF. Written as DNA, the CDR3 is TGTGCCAGCAGCCTAGGGGGGGGGCTGGAGCCCCAGCATTTT.

J is TRBJ1-2 and V is TRBV7-2, with 8 nucleotides matching TRBD1. After removal of 8 bases from V and 13 bases from J, the junction contained 9 bases not matched to a gene. This CDR3 contains 11 residues. The germline V gene encodes CDR1 SGHTA and CDR2 FQGNSA. CDR3 nucleotide sequence: TGTGCCAGCGGACAGGGACAGCCTTTCACCTTC. This gives the protein CASGQGQPFTF.

This chain connects TRBV6-5 to TRBJ2-3; a possible D gene is TRBD2 (7 bases). The V gene lost 6 bases and the J gene lost 0 bases, with 13 bases spanning the gap. The CDR3 runs to 15 residues. Germline V gene sequence: CDR1 MNHEY, CDR2 SVGAGI. The CDR3: CASRRAGASTDTQYF. The DNA of the CDR3 is TGTGCCAGCAGGCGGGCGGGGGCCAGCACAGATACGCAGTATTTT.

The V and J genes are TRBV5-1 and TRBJ2-2, with D perhaps TRBD1 (6 bases). Trimming left V 0 bases short and J 2 bases short, with 11 bases between. Germline V gives CDR1 SGHRS, CDR2 YFSETQ. This CDR3 has 16 amino acids. The chain's CDR3 is CASSLGQGFNTGELFF. The CDR3, as DNA: TGCGCCAGCAGCTTGGGGCAGGGGTTTAACACCGGGGAGCTGTTTTTT.

The sample holds a few counts of this clone. As DNA, the CDR3 is TGTGCCTGGAGTCCGAGCGGGGGGCTATACAATGAGCAGTTCTTC. It specifies CAWSPSGGLYNEQFF. The chain is built from TRBV30 and TRBJ2-1, with 9 bases identical to TRBD2. This CDR3 is built from 15 residues. Germline V gene data show CDR1 as GTSNPN and CDR2 as SVGIG (reference sequence). V was pared by 2 bases and J by 4 bases, with 6 bases of the junction left unmatched.